This record concerns one TCR beta chain sequence. The germline V gene encodes CDR1 GTSNPN and CDR2 SVGIG (reference sequence). V was clipped by 4 bases and J by 2 bases, with 5 bases between them. The CDR3 is 11 residues long. The data stem from a study of cytomegalovirus exposure and HLA in healthy donors. Here immunoSEQ multiplex PCR was the method, and the copy in TCRdb shows in-frame clones only, minus some. This sample has more than 200,000 clones, with roughly 87% found just once. The receptor's source is a man aged 18 to 35 in good health and CMV-seropositive. The chain couples TRBV30 to TRBJ1-2; no definite D call. Sequencing was performed on PBMCs. The CDR3 loop is CAWTANYGYTF. In DNA form, the CDR3 reads TGTGCCTGGACCGCGAACTATGGCTACACCTTC.